This T cell receptor beta chain was documented in a study of breast tumors, draining lymph nodes, adjacent tissues (dated by TCRdb to the mid-2010s). Looking at the study overall: In breast cancer patients, the study compared the TCR beta repertoires of tumor, adjacent nontumor tissue and axillary lymph nodes. In human breast cancer, the study set out to assess how tumor, surrounding tissue and draining lymph node repertoires relate to one another and whether T cells might be exchanged between them. Broader findings and caveats from the paper: The conclusion that tumor T cells originate in lymph nodes was framed as consistent with a hypothesis rather than directly demonstrated. The data were considered consistent with most tumor T cells being derived from the lymph node and subsequently expanding within tumor tissue. Tumor and nontumor tissue repertoires were found to be significantly more similar in luminal-like than in basal-like breast cancer. Tumors showed preferential V and J gene usage, and their T-cell repertoire diversity fell below that of lymph nodes yet above that of nontumor tissue.

A remark on this clonotype: There is no known antigen for this receptor. No quality values exist for individual bases; no much larger clone is one base distant.

The lymph node samples were taken from the axillary draining lymph nodes of breast cancer patients. Sequencer: Illumina HiSeq 2000. TCR beta chain libraries were generated through multiplex PCR amplification. High-throughput sequencing was used to analyze the amplified TCR beta chain products. Through fastp at Q25 and MiXCR, TCRdb rebuilt clones from the public reads, retaining in-frame beta chains. A single entry per CDR3 protein holds the most common genes and DNA from its merged rows. In all, the sample holds 140,000 or so distinct CDR3 sequences, and roughly 33% of those were seen once. The ten largest account for 2.3% of the sample. The cysteine opens and the phenylalanine closes a CDR3 of 13 amino acids. Kept here is only the CDR3 DNA, which spans 39 bases and is read in frame from base 1. CDR1 and CDR2 are drawn from the germline V gene (reference sequence): DFQATT, SNEGSKA.

This TCR derives from a female donor with breast cancer. Some clones in this sample may be carry-over from other donors' samples. The material sequenced was axillary lymph node tissue. The sequence joins TRBV20-1 to TRBJ2-1, with the D call tentatively TRBD1 or TRBD2, each fitting 5 bases. The CDR3 reads as follows: CTGAGSPYNEQFF. The nucleotide sequence reads as follows: TGCACCGGGGCGGGTAGTCCCTACAATGAGCAGTTCTTC.